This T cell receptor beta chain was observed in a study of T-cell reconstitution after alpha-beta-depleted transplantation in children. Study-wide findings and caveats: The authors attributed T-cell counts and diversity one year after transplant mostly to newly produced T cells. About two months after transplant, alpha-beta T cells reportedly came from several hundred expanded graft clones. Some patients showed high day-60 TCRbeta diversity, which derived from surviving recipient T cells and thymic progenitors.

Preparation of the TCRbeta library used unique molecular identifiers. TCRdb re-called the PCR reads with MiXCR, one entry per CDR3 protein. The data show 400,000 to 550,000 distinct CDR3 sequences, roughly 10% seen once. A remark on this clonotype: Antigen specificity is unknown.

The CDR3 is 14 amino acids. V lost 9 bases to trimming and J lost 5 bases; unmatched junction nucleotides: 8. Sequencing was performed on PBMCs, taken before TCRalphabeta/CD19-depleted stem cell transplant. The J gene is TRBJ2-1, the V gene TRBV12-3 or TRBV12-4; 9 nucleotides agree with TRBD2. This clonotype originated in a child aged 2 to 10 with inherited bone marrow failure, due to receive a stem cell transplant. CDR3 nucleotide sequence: TGTGCCAGTTGGGGGACTAGCAGACACAATGAGCAGTTCTTC. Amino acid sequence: CASWGTSRHNEQFF.